Shown below are 10 T cell receptor beta chains from a single sample sequenced in a study of blood T cell repertoires in COVID-19. The repertoire was sequenced with immunoSEQ multiplex PCR; TCRdb's copy has only in-frame clones and lacks some. The top ten hold less than 3% of the sample, which has 150,000 to 200,000 clones, less than 85% seen once. The sequenced sample consisted of peripheral blood. The receptors originated from a woman older than 75 with acute or convalescent COVID-19.

The chain's CDR3 is CASRENDNSPLHF. The CDR3 DNA is TGTGCCAGCAGGGAGAACGATAATTCACCCCTCCACTTT. The V gene is TRBV6-5, the J gene TRBJ1-6; unclear D gene. The CDR3 spans 13 residues. V was shortened by 6 bases and J by 5 bases, with 8 bases between the two germline ends. Germline CDR1 MNHEY, CDR2 SVGAGI.

The rearrangement links TRBV2 to TRBJ2-1, with D unresolved. The V and J ends lost 7 bases and 9 bases respectively, with 13 bases between them. The V gene's germline CDR1 is SNHLY and CDR2 FYNNEI. The CDR3 consists of 12 residues. The CDR3 bases are TGTGCCAGCACAGAGCGCGATCGTGAGCAGTTCTTC. Encoded protein: CASTERDREQFF.

The CDR3 protein is CASSPGGGQVPYEQYF. The CDR3, as DNA: TGTGCCAGCAGTCCGGGGGGTGGGCAGGTACCCTACGAGCAGTACTTC. The V call is TRBV28, the J call TRBJ2-7, with 7 bases identical to TRBD2. CDR3 length: 16 residues. CDR1 MDHEN and CDR2 SYDVKM come from the germline V gene. V shed 5 bases, J shed 2 bases, and the junction held 12 bases outside the gene matches.

This clone occurred many times. This chain links TRBV28 with TRBJ1-2; 7 bases agree with TRBD1. The CDR3 is 14 residues long. Germline assignment: CDR1 MDHEN and CDR2 SYDVKM. After removal of 6 bases from V and 4 bases from J, the junction contained 8 bases not matched to a gene. The CDR3 here is CASSPTGASYGYTF. CDR3 nucleotides: TGTGCCAGCAGCCCTACAGGGGCGAGCTATGGCTACACCTTC.

A word on this clone: The sample holds other DNA sequences that translate to the same CDR3. The genes are TRBV30 and TRBJ1-3, with D unresolved. Germline V gives CDR1 GTSNPN, CDR2 SVGIG (reference sequence). The CDR3 covers 12 residues. V gave up 0 bases and J gave up 4 bases, with 4 bases separating them. CDR3 sequence reads: CAWSVIGNTIYF. CDR3 DNA: TGTGCCTGGAGTGTAATAGGAAACACCATATATTTT.

The chain uses TRBV6-5 and TRBJ2-5, with D tentatively TRBD2 (6 bases). The CDR3 runs 12 residues. Trimming removed 11 bases at V and 6 bases at J, with 16 bases between. CDR1 is MNHEY and CDR2 is SVGAGI in the germline V gene. This CDR3 reads CAAGGFFKTQYF. The DNA of the CDR3 is TGTGCCGCAGGAGGGTTTTTCAAGACCCAGTACTTC.

In its sample, this clone was seen once. The rearrangement joins TRBV11-2 to TRBJ2-1; TRBD1 is a possible D gene (6 bases). Trimming took 1 base from V and 9 from J, leaving 10 bases between them. This CDR3 comprises 13 residues. Germline CDR1 and CDR2: SGHAT and FQNNGV. As DNA, the CDR3 is TGTGCCAGCAGCTTAGCCGCAGGGGTTGAGCAGTTCTTC. Translating it yields CASSLAAGVEQFF.

The CDR3 DNA reads TGTGCCAGCTCCCCGCCGACACCTCTCCACTACAATGAGCAGTTCTTC. Amino acids: CASSPPTPLHYNEQFF. The chain is built from TRBV18 and TRBJ2-1, with D unclear. V lost 6 bases, J lost 3 bases, and 18 bases lay in between. CDR3 length: 16 residues. Germline CDR1 KGHSH, CDR2 LQKENI.

This chain uses TRBV19 with TRBJ2-1; possibly TRBD2 for D (5 bases). Trimming took off 6 bases at V and 10 bases at J, with 10 bases between the two ends. The CDR3 is 11 amino acids. Germline CDR1 reads LNHDA; CDR2 reads SQIVND (reference sequence). The CDR3 nucleotides are TGTGCCAGTAGATGGGGAGAAGAGCAGTTCTTC. It codes for CASRWGEEQFF.

The chain recombines TRBV19 with TRBJ1-5; no reliable D call. The CDR3 has 15 amino acids. Germline CDR1 LNHDA, CDR2 SQIVND (reference sequence). Trimming left V 3 bases short and J 1 base short, with 10 bases between. CDR3 DNA: TGTGCCAGTAGTATCGGCCAGGTCAGCAATCAGCCCCAGCATTTT. Its protein product is CASSIGQVSNQPQHF.